Following are 5 T cell receptor beta chains from one sample sequenced in a study of T cells in Graves' hyperthyroidism and ophthalmopathy (dated by TCRdb to between 2017 and 2020). Library preparation employed multiplex PCR. TCRdb lists the instrument as Illumina HiSeq 2000. The TCR beta CDR3 regions were amplified from the RNA transcripts. The first round of RT-PCR for the TCR CDR3 was performed with the HTBI primer set and the Qiagen OneStep RT-PCR kit. TCRdb reanalyzed the raw reads on its own, using fastp at Q25 for trimming and MiXCR for clone calling, and kept in-frame beta chains. Each CDR3 protein gets just one entry, which takes the most common genes and DNA from the rows behind it. Across this sample there are roughly 740,000 distinct CDR3 sequences, with 16% seen only once. The ten largest make up approximately 8.4% of the sample. The sample comprised blood. The receptors stem from a man between 18 and 29 years old with Graves' hyperthyroidism.

This clonotype was counted between two and nine times. The rearrangement links TRBV11-2 to TRBJ2-3; 7 positions agree with TRBD2. The CDR3 sequence is 14 residues long. Looked up from germline, CDR1 is SGHAT and CDR2 is FQNNGV. V lost 3 bases and J lost 4; bases outside the gene matches: 4. CDR3 DNA sequence: TGTGCCAGCAGCTTCTTGCGGGAGTCAGATACGCAGTATTTT. This sequence encodes CASSFLRESDTQYF. Supplemented by reference TRBV11-2 and TRBJ2-3, the full variable domain reads EAGVAQSPRYKIIEKRQSVAFWCNPISGHATLYWYQQILGQGPKLLIQFQNNGVVDDSQLPKDRFSAERLKGVDSTLKIQPAKLEDSAVYLCASSFLRESDTQYFGPGTRLTVL.

This clonotype was detected many times. The chain carries TRBV12-3 or TRBV12-4 and TRBJ2-1; 10 nucleotides line up with TRBD2. V lost 5 bases, J lost 10 bases, and 14 bases stayed unmatched. This CDR3 contains 16 residues. The CDR3 is CASSTRAGGPKPEQFF. In DNA, the CDR3 is TGTGCCAGCAGTACTAGAGCGGGAGGGCCCAAACCAGAGCAGTTCTTC.

The V and J genes are TRBV4-1 and TRBJ2-2; TRBD1 agrees at 7 bases. The V gene end was trimmed by 1 base and the J gene end by 4 bases; junction bases not matched to a gene: 6. Germline assignment: CDR1 MGHRA and CDR2 YSYEKL. CDR3 length: 16 amino acids. The CDR3 here is CASSQGQGFITGELFF. The CDR3 nucleotides read TGCGCCAGCAGCCAAGGACAGGGATTCATCACCGGGGAGCTGTTTTTT.

The rearrangement links TRBV7-2 to TRBJ2-7; TRBD2 matches at 8 bases. The germline CDR1 and CDR2 sequences are SGHTA and FQGNSA. V gave up 7 bases and J gave up 6 bases; unmatched junction bases: 23. The length of the CDR3 is 18 residues. Here the CDR3 reads CASTLTIGLAHSGTEQYF. The CDR3, as DNA: TGTGCCAGCACCTTGACAATAGGACTAGCCCACTCGGGGACCGAGCAGTACTTC.

V usage is TRBV4-2 and J usage is TRBJ1-5; D perhaps matches TRBD1 (5 bases). The CDR3 loop spans 15 amino acids. V lost 2 bases and J lost 3, with 11 bases in between. Per the germline V gene, CDR1 is LGHNA and CDR2 is YNFKEQ. In nucleotides, the CDR3 is TGTGCCAGCAGCCAACTCACAGGAGCCAATCAGCCCCAGCATTTT. It translates to CASSQLTGANQPQHF.